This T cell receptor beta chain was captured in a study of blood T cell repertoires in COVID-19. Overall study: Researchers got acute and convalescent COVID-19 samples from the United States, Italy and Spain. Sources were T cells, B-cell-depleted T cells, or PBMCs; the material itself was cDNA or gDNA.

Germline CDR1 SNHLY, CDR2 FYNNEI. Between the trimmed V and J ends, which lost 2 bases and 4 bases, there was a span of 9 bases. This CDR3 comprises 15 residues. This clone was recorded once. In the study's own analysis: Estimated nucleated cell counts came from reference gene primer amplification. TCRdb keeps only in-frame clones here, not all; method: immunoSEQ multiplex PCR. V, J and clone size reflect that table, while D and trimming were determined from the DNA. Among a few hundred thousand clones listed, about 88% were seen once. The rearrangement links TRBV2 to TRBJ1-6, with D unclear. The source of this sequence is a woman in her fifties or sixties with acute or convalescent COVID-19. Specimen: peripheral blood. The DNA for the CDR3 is TGTGCCAGCAGTGAATTTAACTGGTATAATTCACCCCTCCACTTT. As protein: CASSEFNWYNSPLHF. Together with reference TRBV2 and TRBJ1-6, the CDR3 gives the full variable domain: EPEVTQTPSHQVTQMGQEVILRCVPISNHLYFYWYRQILGQKVEFLVSFYNNEISEKSEIFDDQFSVERPDGSNFTLKIRSTKLEDSAMYFCASSEFNWYNSPLHFGNGTRLTVT.